The 12 T cell receptor beta chains listed next were all sequenced from one sample in a study of shared clonotypes between healthy human individuals. Only in-frame clones appear in the TCRdb table, and some are missing; sequencing was by immunoSEQ multiplex PCR. Here the sample spans just over 2,000,000 clones, about 95% being singletons. CD45RO-negative cells were positively selected for CCR7, leaving out terminally differentiated effector memory CD45RA+ cells. Input material: naive CD8+ T cells sorted from blood. All receptors derive from a man younger than 35 in good health.

This chain uses TRBV29-1 with TRBJ1-2; maybe TRBD1 (5 bases). V shed 4 bases and J shed 6 bases, with 12 bases lying between them. The CDR3 is 12 residues long. CDR1 SQVTM and CDR2 ANQGSEA come from the germline V gene. This CDR3 reads CSVVDDRNGYTF. The CDR3 DNA follows: TGCAGCGTTGTGGACGACAGAAATGGCTACACCTTC.

This sequence joins TRBV4-3 and TRBJ2-3; unclear D gene. The CDR3 spans 15 residues. CDR1 is LGHNA and CDR2 is YSLEER in the germline V gene. V dropped 0 bases and J dropped 0 bases, with 7 bases sitting between them. CDR3 region: CASSQDSSSTDTQYF. The CDR3 region has the DNA TGCGCCAGCAGCCAAGACTCATCTAGCACAGATACGCAGTATTTT.

The rearrangement joins TRBV9 to TRBJ2-1; 7 nucleotides line up with TRBD2. With V trimmed by 4 bases and J by 4 bases, 5 bases remained unmatched. Per germline, CDR1 SGDLS and CDR2 YYNGEE. This CDR3 is 14 amino acids long. The CDR3 region has the DNA TGTGCCAGCAGCCTAGCGGAAATATACAATGAGCAGTTCTTC. The encoded protein is CASSLAEIYNEQFF.

The rearrangement joins TRBV5-6 to TRBJ1-2; the D gene is possibly TRBD1 (6 bases). The germline CDR1 and CDR2 sequences are SGHDT and YYEEEE. Between the trimmed V and J ends, which lost 4 bases and 2 bases, there was a span of 15 bases. The CDR3 extends over 15 amino acids. The DNA of the CDR3 is TGTGCCAGCAGCGGGTGGACAGAGACGAACTATGGCTACACCTTC. The encoded protein is CASSGWTETNYGYTF.

The DNA for the CDR3 is TGCGCCAGCAGCCCTTCCGGGACAGGGGGCTTCTATGGCTACACCTTC. As protein: CASSPSGTGGFYGYTF. V and J are TRBV5-1 and TRBJ1-2; TRBD1 aligns across 12 bases. The CDR3 has 16 amino acids. The junction had 8 bases not matched to a gene; V was cut back by 4 bases and J by 4 bases. Per the germline V gene, CDR1 is SGHRS and CDR2 is YFSETQ.

This chain links TRBV5-1 with TRBJ2-3; unclear D gene. V was trimmed by 0 bases and J by 0 bases, leaving 14 bases between them. Germline CDR1 SGHRS, CDR2 YFSETQ. This CDR3 has 17 amino acids. The CDR3 bases are TGCGCCAGCAGCTTGGCCGCAGAAATAGCTAGCACAGATACGCAGTATTTT. Residues: CASSLAAEIASTDTQYF.

The chain employs TRBV4-1 and TRBJ2-7; D is perhaps TRBD2 (6 bases). Looked up from germline, CDR1 is MGHRA and CDR2 is YSYEKL. V shed 1 base and J shed 5 bases, with 15 bases lying between them. This CDR3 region has 15 residues. The CDR3 reads CASSQVQLGGHEQYF. DNA for the CDR3: TGCGCCAGCAGCCAAGTTCAGCTCGGGGGTCACGAGCAGTACTTC.

This clone occurred once. The chain combines TRBV11-2 with TRBJ2-1, with 10 bases fitting TRBD2. The CDR3 runs to 16 residues. V was pared by 8 bases and J by 4 bases, with 11 bases of the junction left unmatched. The germline CDR1 and CDR2 sequences are SGHAT and FQNNGV. In DNA, the CDR3 is TGTGCCAGCGGAGAGAGGACTAGCGGAATATACAATGAGCAGTTCTTC. Encoded protein: CASGERTSGIYNEQFF.

A single count supports this clone. This sample also contains other DNA sequences that code for the same CDR3. The genes are TRBV7-6 and TRBJ2-5; 7 bases are a match to TRBD1. CDR3 size: 14 residues. Trimming cost V 1 base and J 5 bases; bases outside gene matches: 4. Germline assignment: CDR1 SGHVS and CDR2 FNYEAQ. CDR3 amino acids: CASSLEGAGETQYF. The CDR3 DNA is TGTGCCAGCAGCTTAGAGGGGGCAGGGGAGACCCAGTACTTC.

This chain uses TRBV7-9 with TRBJ2-7; possible D gene TRBD2, 5 bases. CDR3 length equals 13 residues. Germline-derived CDR1 and CDR2 are SEHNR and FQNEAQ (reference sequence). V shed 1 base and J shed 4 bases, with 8 bases lying between them. The CDR3 reads CASSLVALYEQYF. CDR3 DNA: TGTGCCAGCAGCTTAGTAGCGCTTTACGAGCAGTACTTC.

J is TRBJ1-1 and V is TRBV5-1; no clear D. The CDR3 extends over 14 amino acids. V was shortened by 1 base and J by 1 base, with 8 bases between the two germline ends. Per germline, CDR1 SGHRS and CDR2 YFSETQ. The CDR3 protein is CASSLSGENTEAFF. CDR3 sequence (DNA): TGCGCCAGCAGCTTGAGTGGGGAGAACACTGAAGCTTTCTTT.

A single count supports this clone. The V gene is TRBV7-9, the J gene TRBJ2-7, with D perhaps matching TRBD1 (6 bases). The CDR3 has 16 residues. Trimming took off 0 bases at V and 2 bases at J, with 14 bases between the two ends. Germline CDR1 SEHNR, CDR2 FQNEAQ (reference sequence). The CDR3 loop is CASSLASQQGPYEQYF. CDR3 coding DNA: TGTGCCAGCAGCTTAGCGTCCCAACAGGGCCCCTACGAGCAGTACTTC.